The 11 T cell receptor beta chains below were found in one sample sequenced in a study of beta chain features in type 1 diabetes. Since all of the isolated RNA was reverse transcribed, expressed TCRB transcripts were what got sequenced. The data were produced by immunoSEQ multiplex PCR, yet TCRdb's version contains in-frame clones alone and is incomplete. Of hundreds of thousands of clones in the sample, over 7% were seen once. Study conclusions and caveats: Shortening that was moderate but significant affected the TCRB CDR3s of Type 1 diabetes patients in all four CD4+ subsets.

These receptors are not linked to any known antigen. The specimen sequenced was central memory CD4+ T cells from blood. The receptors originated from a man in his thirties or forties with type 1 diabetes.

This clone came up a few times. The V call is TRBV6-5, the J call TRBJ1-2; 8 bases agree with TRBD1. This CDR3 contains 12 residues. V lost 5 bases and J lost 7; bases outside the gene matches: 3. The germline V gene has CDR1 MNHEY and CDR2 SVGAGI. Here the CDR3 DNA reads TGTGCCAGCAGTGGACAGGGCTCTGGCTACACCTTC. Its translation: CASSGQGSGYTF.

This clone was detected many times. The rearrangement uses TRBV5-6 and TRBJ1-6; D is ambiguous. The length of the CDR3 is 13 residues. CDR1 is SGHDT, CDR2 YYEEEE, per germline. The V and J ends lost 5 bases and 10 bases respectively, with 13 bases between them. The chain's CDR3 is CASRLTETSPLHF. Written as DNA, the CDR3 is TGTGCCAGCAGACTGACGGAAACATCACCCCTCCACTTT.

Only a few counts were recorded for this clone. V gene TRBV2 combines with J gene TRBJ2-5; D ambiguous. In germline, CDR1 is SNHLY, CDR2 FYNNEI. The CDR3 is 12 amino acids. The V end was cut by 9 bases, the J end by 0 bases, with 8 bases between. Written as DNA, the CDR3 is TGTGCCAGTACGACCGACCAAGAGACCCAGTACTTC. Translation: CASTTDQETQYF.

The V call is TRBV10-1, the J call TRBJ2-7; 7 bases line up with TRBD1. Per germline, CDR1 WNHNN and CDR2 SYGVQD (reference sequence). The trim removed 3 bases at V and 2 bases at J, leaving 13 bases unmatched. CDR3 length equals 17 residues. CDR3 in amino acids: CASSDDDRVGTPYEQYF. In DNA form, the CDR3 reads TGCGCCAGCAGTGACGATGACAGGGTAGGGACCCCCTACGAGCAGTACTTC.

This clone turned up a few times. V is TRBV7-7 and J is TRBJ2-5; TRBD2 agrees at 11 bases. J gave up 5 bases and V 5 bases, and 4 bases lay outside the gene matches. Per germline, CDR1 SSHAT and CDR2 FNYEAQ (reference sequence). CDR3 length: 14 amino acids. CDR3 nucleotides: TGTGCCAGCAGCGGGACTAGCGGTGACGAGACCCAGTACTTC. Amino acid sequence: CASSGTSGDETQYF. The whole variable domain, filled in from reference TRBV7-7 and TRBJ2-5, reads GAGVSQSPRYKVTKRGQDVTLRCDPISSHATLYWYQQALGQGPEFLTYFNYEAQPDKSGLPSDRFSAERPEGSISTLTIQRTEQRDSAMYRCASSGTSGDETQYFGPGTRLLVL.

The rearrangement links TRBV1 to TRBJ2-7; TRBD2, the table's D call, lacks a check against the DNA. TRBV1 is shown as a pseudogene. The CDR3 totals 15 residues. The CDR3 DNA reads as TGCACCAGCAGCCAAGATCGGGCGGGACTAAACGAGCAGTACTTC. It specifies CTSSQDRAGLNEQYF.

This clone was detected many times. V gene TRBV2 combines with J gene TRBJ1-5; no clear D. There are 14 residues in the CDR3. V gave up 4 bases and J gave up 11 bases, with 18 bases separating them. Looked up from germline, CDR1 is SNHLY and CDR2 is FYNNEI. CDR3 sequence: CASSGTEGDRAQHF. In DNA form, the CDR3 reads TGTGCCAGCAGTGGTACAGAGGGAGACCGGGCCCAGCATTTT.

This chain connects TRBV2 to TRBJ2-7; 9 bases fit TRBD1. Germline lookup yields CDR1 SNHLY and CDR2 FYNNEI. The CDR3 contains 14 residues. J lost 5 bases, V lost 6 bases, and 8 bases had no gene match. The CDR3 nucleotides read TGTGCCAGCAGCGAACAGGGGGCGCCGGACGAGCAGTACTTC. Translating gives CASSEQGAPDEQYF.

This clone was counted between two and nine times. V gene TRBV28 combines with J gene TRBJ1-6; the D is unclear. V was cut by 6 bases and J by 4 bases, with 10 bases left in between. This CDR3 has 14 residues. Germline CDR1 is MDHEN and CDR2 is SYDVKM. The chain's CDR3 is CASSSRRYNSPLHF. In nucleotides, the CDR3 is TGTGCCAGCAGCTCCAGGCGGTATAATTCACCCCTCCACTTT.

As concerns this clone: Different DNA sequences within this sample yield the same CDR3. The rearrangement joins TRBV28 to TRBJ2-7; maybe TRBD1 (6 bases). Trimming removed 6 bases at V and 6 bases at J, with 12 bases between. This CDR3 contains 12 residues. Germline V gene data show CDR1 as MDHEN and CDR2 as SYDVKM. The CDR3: CASSLRGREQYF. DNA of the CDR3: TGTGCCAGCAGCCTCAGGGGCCGCGAGCAGTACTTC.

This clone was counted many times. The CDR3 loop reads CASSQLTGTANYGYTF. CDR3 nucleotide sequence: TGCGCCAGCAGCCAACTTACAGGGACCGCTAACTATGGCTACACCTTC. V usage is TRBV4-3 and J usage is TRBJ1-2; weak D call: TRBD1 (6 bases). The CDR3 totals 16 residues. V lost 2 bases, J lost 0 bases, and 13 bases lay in between. Per the germline V gene, CDR1 is LGHNA and CDR2 is YSLEER.